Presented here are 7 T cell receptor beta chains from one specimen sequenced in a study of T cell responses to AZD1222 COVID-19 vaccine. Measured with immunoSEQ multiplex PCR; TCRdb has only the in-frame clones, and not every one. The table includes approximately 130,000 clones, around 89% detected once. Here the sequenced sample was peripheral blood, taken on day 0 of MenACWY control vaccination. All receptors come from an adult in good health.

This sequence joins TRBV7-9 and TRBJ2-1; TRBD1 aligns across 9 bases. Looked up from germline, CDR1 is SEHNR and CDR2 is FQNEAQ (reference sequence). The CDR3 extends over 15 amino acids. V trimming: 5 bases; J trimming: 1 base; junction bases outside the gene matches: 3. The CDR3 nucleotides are TGTGCCAGCAGCACAGACAGGGGGTCCTACAATGAGCAGTTCTTC. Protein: CASSTDRGSYNEQFF.

The CDR3 coding sequence is TGTGCCAGCAGCGCCCGGAACCAAGAGACCCAGTACTTC. Translation gives CASSARNQETQYF. The chain couples TRBV7-2 to TRBJ2-5; D remains unclear. The germline CDR1 and CDR2 sequences are SGHTA and FQGNSA. CDR3 length equals 13 residues. V shed 5 bases and J shed 0 bases, with 7 bases lying between them.

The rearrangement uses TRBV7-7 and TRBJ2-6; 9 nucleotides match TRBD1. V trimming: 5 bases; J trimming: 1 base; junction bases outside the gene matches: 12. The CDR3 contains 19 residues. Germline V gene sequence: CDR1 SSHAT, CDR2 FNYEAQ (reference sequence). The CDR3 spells CASSPQPGQGRSGANVLTF. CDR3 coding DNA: TGTGCCAGCAGCCCACAACCGGGACAGGGCCGTTCTGGGGCCAACGTCCTGACTTTC.

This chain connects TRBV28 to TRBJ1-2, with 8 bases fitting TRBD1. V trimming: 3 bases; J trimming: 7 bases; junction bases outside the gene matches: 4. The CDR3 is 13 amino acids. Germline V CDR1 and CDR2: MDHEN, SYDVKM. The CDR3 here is CASSFPGTGGYTF. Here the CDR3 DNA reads TGTGCCAGCAGTTTTCCGGGGACAGGTGGCTACACCTTC.

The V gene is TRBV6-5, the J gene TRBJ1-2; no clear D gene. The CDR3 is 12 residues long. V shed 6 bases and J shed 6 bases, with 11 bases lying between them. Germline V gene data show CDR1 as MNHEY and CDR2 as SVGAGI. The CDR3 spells CASRSSGNGYTF. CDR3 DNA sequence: TGTGCCAGCAGATCATCCGGGAATGGCTACACCTTC.

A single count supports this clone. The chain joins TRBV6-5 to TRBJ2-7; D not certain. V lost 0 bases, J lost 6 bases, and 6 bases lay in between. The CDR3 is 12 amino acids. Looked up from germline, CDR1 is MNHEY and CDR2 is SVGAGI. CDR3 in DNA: TGTGCCAGCAGTTACTCGATAGGCGAGCAGTACTTC. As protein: CASSYSIGEQYF.

DNA of the CDR3: TGTGCCAGCAGCTTGGGGTTGGGACAAATCTACGAGCAGTACTTC. Protein product: CASSLGLGQIYEQYF. The chain recombines TRBV5-4 with TRBJ2-7; D may be TRBD1 (6 bases). The CDR3 is 15 amino acids. Deletions cut 0 bases from V and 3 bases from J, with 13 bases between. Germline values: CDR1 SGHNT, CDR2 YYREEE (reference sequence).